This T cell receptor beta chain emerged from a study of T cells after yellow fever vaccination. This clonotype has at least ten counts. Its specificity is not known. The study's findings and limits: Detected again after the booster were most primary-vaccination clones, at 95% to 96% CD4 and approximately 90% CD8.

TCRdb processed the 5' RACE reads anew with MiXCR; each CDR3 protein has one entry. The table includes 300,000 to 350,000 distinct CDR3 sequences, 3.5% to 4.5% detected once. Per the germline V gene, CDR1 is LNHDA and CDR2 is SQIVND (reference sequence). The ends were cut back, 7 bases at V and 2 bases at J, with 14 bases in the middle. The CDR3 consists of 14 residues. This sequence originates from a man in his late teens or twenties who received the YFV17D yellow fever vaccine. The J gene is TRBJ1-1, the V gene TRBV19; D not certain. This specimen consisted of PBMCs, obtained 15 days after the yellow fever booster vaccination. DNA of the CDR3: TGTGCCAGTAAAGTTGGCACGCACAACACTGAAGCTTTCTTT. Amino acid sequence: CASKVGTHNTEAFF. The complete variable domain, with remaining parts taken from reference TRBV19 and TRBJ1-1, reads DGGITQSPKYLFRKEGQNVTLSCEQNLNHDAMYWYRQDPGQGLRLIYYSQIVNDFQKGDIAEGYSVSREKKESFPLTVTSAQKNPTAFYLCASKVGTHNTEAFFGQGTRLTVV.